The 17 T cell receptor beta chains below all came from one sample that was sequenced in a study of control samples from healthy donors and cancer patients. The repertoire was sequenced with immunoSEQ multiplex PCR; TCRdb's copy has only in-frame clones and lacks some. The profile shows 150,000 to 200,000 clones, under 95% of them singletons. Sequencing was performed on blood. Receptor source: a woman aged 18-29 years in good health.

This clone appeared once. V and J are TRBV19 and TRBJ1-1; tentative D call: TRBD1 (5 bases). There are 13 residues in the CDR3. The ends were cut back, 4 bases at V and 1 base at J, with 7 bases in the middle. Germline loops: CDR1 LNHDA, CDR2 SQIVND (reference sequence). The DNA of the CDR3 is TGTGCCAGTAGTAATACAGGGAACACTGAAGCTTTCTTT. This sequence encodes CASSNTGNTEAFF.

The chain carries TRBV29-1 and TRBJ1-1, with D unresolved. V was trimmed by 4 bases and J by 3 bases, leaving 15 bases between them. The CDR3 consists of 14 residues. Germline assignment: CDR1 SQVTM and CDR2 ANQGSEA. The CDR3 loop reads CSVVSVLRDTEAFF. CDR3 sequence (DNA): TGCAGCGTTGTTAGTGTCCTAAGGGACACTGAAGCTTTCTTT.

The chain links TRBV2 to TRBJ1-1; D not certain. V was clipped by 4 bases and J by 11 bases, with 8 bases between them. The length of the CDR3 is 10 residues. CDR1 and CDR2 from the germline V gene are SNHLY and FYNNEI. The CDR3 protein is CASSGGGAFF. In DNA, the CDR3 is TGTGCCAGCAGTGGCGGAGGGGCTTTCTTT.

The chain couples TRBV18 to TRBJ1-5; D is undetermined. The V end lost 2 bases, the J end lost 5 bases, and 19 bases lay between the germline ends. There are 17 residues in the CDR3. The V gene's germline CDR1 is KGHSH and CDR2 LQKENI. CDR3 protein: CASSPSTATGEDQPQHF. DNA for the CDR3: TGTGCCAGCTCACCATCCACGGCCACCGGCGAGGATCAGCCCCAGCATTTT.

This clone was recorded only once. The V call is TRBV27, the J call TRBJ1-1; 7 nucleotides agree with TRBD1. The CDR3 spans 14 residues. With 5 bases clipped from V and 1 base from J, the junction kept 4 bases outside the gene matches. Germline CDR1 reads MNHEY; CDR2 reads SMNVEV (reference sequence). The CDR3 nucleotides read TGTGCCAGCAGTATGACAGGGCCGAACACTGAAGCTTTCTTT. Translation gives CASSMTGPNTEAFF.

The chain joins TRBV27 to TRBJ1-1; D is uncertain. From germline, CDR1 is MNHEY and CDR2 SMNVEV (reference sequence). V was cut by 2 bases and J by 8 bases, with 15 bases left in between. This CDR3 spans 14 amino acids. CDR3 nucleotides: TGTGCCAGCAGTTTAAATCAGGCCGCTCGAGAAGCTTTCTTT. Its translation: CASSLNQAAREAFF.

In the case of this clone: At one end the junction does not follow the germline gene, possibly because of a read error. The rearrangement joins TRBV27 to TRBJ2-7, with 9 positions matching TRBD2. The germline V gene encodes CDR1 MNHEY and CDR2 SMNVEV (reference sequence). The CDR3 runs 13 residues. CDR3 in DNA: TGTGCCAGCGCAGTAGGGAGCGGGGGGCCTTGGGTCTTC. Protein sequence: CASAVGSGGPWVF.

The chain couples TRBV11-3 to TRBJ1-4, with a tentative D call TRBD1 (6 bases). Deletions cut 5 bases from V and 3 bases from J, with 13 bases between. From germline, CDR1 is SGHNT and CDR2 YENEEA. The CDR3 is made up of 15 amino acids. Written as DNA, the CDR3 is TGTGCCAGCAGCCACCCGACAGGTCCTAATGAAAAACTGTTTTTT. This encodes CASSHPTGPNEKLFF.

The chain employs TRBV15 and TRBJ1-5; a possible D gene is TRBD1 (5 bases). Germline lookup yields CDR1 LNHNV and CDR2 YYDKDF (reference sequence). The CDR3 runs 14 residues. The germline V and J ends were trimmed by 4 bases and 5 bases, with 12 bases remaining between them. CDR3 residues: CATSNRGVYQPQHF. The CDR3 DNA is TGTGCCACCAGCAACCGGGGGGTGTATCAGCCCCAGCATTTT.

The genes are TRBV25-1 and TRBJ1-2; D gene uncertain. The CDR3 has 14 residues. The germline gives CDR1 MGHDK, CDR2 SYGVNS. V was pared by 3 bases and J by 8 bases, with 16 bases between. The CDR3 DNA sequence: TGTGCCAGCAGTGATGTCCTTGCCTGGGAAGGCTACACCTTC. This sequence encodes CASSDVLAWEGYTF.

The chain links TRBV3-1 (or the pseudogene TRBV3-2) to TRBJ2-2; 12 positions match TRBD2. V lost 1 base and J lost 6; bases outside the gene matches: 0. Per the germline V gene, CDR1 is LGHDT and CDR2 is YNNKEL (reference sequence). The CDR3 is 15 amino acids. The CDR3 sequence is CASSQGLAGAGELFF. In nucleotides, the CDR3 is TGTGCCAGCAGCCAAGGACTAGCGGGAGCCGGGGAGCTGTTTTTT.

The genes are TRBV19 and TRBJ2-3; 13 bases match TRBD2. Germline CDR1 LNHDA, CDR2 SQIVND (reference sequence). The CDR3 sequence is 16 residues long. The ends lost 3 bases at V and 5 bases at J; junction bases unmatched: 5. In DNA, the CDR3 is TGTGCCAGTAGTATCCTGGGACTAGCGGGGCAAGATACGCAGTATTTT. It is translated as CASSILGLAGQDTQYF.

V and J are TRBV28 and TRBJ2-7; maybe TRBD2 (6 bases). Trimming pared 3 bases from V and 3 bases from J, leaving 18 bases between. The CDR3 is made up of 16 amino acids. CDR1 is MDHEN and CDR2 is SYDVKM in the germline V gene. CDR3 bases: TGTGCCAGCAGTTTCATTGGGGGGAATAGGAACTACGAGCAGTACTTC. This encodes CASSFIGGNRNYEQYF.

CDR3 residues: CASSGTSGRGDTQYF. CDR3 coding DNA: TGTGCCAGCAGTGGGACTAGCGGGAGAGGAGATACGCAGTATTTT. The V call is TRBV27, the J call TRBJ2-3, with 14 bases that match TRBD2. Germline assignment: CDR1 MNHEY and CDR2 SMNVEV (reference sequence). Trimming took 5 bases from V and 5 from J; bases not matched to a gene: 3. The CDR3 runs to 15 residues.

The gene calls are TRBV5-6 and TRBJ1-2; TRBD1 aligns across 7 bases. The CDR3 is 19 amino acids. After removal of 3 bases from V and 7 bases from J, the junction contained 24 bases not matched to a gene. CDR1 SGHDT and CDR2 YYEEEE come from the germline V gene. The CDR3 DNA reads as TGTGCCAGCAGCTCCCTGGGTCAAACAGGGGACGCAAAGGGACTTGGCTACACCTTC. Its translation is CASSSLGQTGDAKGLGYTF.

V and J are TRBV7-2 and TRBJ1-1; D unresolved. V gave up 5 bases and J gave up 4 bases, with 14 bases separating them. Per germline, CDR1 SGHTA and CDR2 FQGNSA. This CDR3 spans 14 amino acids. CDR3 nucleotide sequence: TGTGCCAGCAGCCGGAGTAGAGGGTTCACTGAAGCTTTCTTT. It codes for CASSRSRGFTEAFF.

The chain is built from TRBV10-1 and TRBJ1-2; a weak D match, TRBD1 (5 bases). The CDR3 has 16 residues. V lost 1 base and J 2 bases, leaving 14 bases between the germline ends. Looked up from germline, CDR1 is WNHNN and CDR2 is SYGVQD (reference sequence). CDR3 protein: CASSEYFGGTNYGYTF. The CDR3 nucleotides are TGCGCCAGCAGTGAGTACTTTGGGGGAACCAACTATGGCTACACCTTC.